The present TCR beta chain was sequenced within a study of cytomegalovirus exposure and HLA in healthy donors. Overall study results and limits: Later analysis associated a missense DCLRE1C variant with TCR beta V- and J-gene trimming. By a later analysis, the bulk of CMV-associated TCR beta chains appeared HLA-restricted. In all likelihood, a cluster of highly shared sequence variants was a sequencing artifact.

The germline CDR1 and CDR2 sequences are ENHRY and SYGVKD. V gave up 7 bases and J gave up 5 bases; unmatched junction bases: 11. The CDR3 has 14 amino acids. Healthy bone marrow donors supplied every sample. About this clone: Its antigen is unidentified.

The PCR was carried out with 60 Vbeta primers and 13 Jbeta primers. Sequencing was performed with immunoSEQ multiplex PCR; in TCRdb, only in-frame clones are kept and a portion is missing. The table lists about 100,000 clones, more than 70% of them singletons. J is TRBJ2-7 and V is TRBV10-3; 7 bases agree with TRBD1. The sequencing input was PBMCs. The receptor's source is a woman aged 55-75 years in good health and CMV-seropositive. The CDR3 reads CAITEGTAFHEQYF. The CDR3 coding sequence is TGTGCCATCACCGAGGGGACAGCGTTCCACGAGCAGTACTTC.